These 5 T cell receptor beta chains came from one sample sequenced in a study of resident and recirculating memory T cells in vitiligo. Only in-frame clones appear in the TCRdb table, and some are missing; sequencing was by immunoSEQ multiplex PCR. Counted here are tens of thousands of clones, roughly nine tenths occurring once; the ten biggest clones make up roughly 5.1%. What was sequenced was blood. These receptors were taken from a male donor with vitiligo.

The chain combines TRBV28 with TRBJ2-1, with TRBD2 matching over 12 bases. V was pared by 7 bases and J by 1 base, with 2 bases of the junction left unmatched. Germline V gives CDR1 MDHEN, CDR2 SYDVKM. The CDR3 has 15 residues. CDR3 region: CASKGLAGSYNEQFF. The CDR3 DNA reads TGTGCCAGCAAAGGACTAGCGGGATCCTACAATGAGCAGTTCTTC. Complete variable domain (other parts from reference TRBV28 and TRBJ2-1): DVKVTQSSRYLVKRTGEKVFLECVQDMDHENMFWYRQDPGLGLRLIYFSYDVKMKEKGDIPEGYSVSREKKERFSLILESASTNQTSMYLCASKGLAGSYNEQFFGPGTRLTVL.

The chain combines TRBV7-9 with TRBJ1-2, with D perhaps TRBD1 (5 bases). Germline values: CDR1 SEHNR, CDR2 FQNEAQ (reference sequence). V dropped 5 bases and J dropped 2 bases, with 15 bases sitting between them. The CDR3 runs to 15 residues. The CDR3 here is CASSPDSPLNYGYTF. The CDR3 DNA reads TGTGCCAGCAGCCCCGACAGCCCCCTAAACTATGGCTACACCTTC.

CDR3: CASSQEVAGWQPQHF. The CDR3 DNA reads TGCGCCAGCAGCCAAGAAGTGGCAGGGTGGCAGCCCCAGCATTTT. The chain employs TRBV4-1 and TRBJ1-5; a possible D gene is TRBD1 (5 bases). Deletions cut 0 bases from V and 7 bases from J, with 13 bases between. Per the germline V gene, CDR1 is MGHRA and CDR2 is YSYEKL. The CDR3 loop spans 15 amino acids.

The V and J genes are TRBV11-2 and TRBJ2-1; possible D gene TRBD2, 5 bases. CDR3 size: 14 residues. V lost 1 base and J 10 bases, leaving 14 bases between the germline ends. CDR1 is SGHAT, CDR2 FQNNGV, per germline. CDR3 nucleotide sequence: TGTGCCAGCAGCTTAGTCCCTTTCTCGGGGGAGCAGTTCTTC. It codes for CASSLVPFSGEQFF.

A few counts support this clone. In DNA, the CDR3 is TGTGCCAAGTTTGGGGGAGCGGGGAACACTGAAGCTTTCTTT. Translated, it gives CAKFGGAGNTEAFF. This chain connects TRBV21-1 to TRBJ1-1. TRBV21-1 is noted as a pseudogene. This CDR3 is 14 amino acids long.